This T cell receptor beta chain was sequenced in a study of radiation and T cells in renal cell carcinoma. Study observations and caveats: Top tumor clonotypes rose in blood 2 weeks post-radiation, then contracted.

A word on this clone: Its target is unknown.

As for time point: blood 4 weeks post-SBRT, at nephrectomy. Treatment noted: 15 Gy SBRT to primary tumor, nephrectomy 4 weeks later. Nephrectomy followed 15 Gy stereotactic body radiation by 4 weeks. Clones were sequenced by immunoSEQ multiplex PCR, and TCRdb holds only the in-frame ones, with some missing. The table records 120,000 to 150,000 clones, approximately 86% of them present only once. Germline values: CDR1 SGHDN, CDR2 FVKESK. The V and J ends lost 4 bases and 8 bases respectively, with 15 bases between them. There are 14 residues in the CDR3. This specimen consisted of blood, obtained from a patient whose treatment included radiotherapy and nephrectomy. The genes are TRBV14 and TRBJ2-1; D is ambiguous. The sequence came from a woman between 50 and 59 years old with renal cell carcinoma. CDR3: CASSRMRRNDEQFF. DNA of the CDR3: TGTGCCAGCAGCCGTATGCGGCGTAATGATGAGCAGTTCTTC.